The T cell receptor beta chain under discussion was sequenced for a study of blood T cell repertoires in COVID-19. Study-level background: Samples came from the United States, Italy and Spain, spanning acute and convalescent COVID-19.

The V end was cut by 3 bases, the J end by 4 bases, with 6 bases between. This CDR3 has 13 residues. The germline V gene has CDR1 SEHNR and CDR2 FQNEAQ (reference sequence). Recovered status applied to Cohort 3 donors who had two consecutive negative PCRs. It also applied to those with clearance or with symptom resolution. Assay used: immunoSEQ multiplex PCR; TCRdb lists only in-frame clones, some missing. The sample contains about 280,000 clones, approximately 88% of which appear only once. The rearrangement links TRBV7-9 to TRBJ2-2, with D unclear. The TCR originated in a middle-aged woman who had recovered from COVID-19. The sequencing input was PBMCs or T cells enriched from blood (not recorded which). The CDR3 spells CASSFSTTGELFF. In DNA, the CDR3 is TGTGCCAGCAGCTTTAGTACCACCGGGGAGCTGTTTTTT. Full variable domain (remainder filled in from reference TRBV7-9 and TRBJ2-2): DTGVSQNPRHKITKRGQNVTFRCDPISEHNRLYWYRQTLGQGPEFLTYFQNEAQLEKSRLLSDRFSAERPKGSFSTLEIQRTEQGDSAMYLCASSFSTTGELFFGEGSRLTVL.